These 18 T cell receptor beta chains originate from one sample sequenced in a study of T-cell reconstitution after alpha-beta-depleted transplantation in children. For TCRbeta, the library was prepared with unique molecular identifiers. TCRdb processed the PCR reads anew with MiXCR; each CDR3 protein has one entry. This sample has a few hundred thousand distinct CDR3 sequences, with 27% found just once. The sample here was PBMCs, taken before TCRalphabeta/CD19-depleted stem cell transplant. These receptors were collected from a boy in the first two years of life with Wiskott-Aldrich syndrome, due to receive a stem cell transplant.

V gene TRBV11-3 combines with J gene TRBJ2-7, with 7 bases matching TRBD2. The length of the CDR3 is 13 residues. Germline V lookup: CDR1 SGHNT, CDR2 YENEEA. J was trimmed by 6 bases and V by 5 bases; bases with no gene match: 7. The CDR3 here is CASSARLASEQYF. CDR3 nucleotide sequence: TGTGCCAGCAGCGCCAGACTAGCCTCCGAGCAGTACTTC.

J is TRBJ2-2 and V is TRBV24-1, with D hard to call. This CDR3 has 13 residues. The V gene lost 9 bases and the J gene lost 6 bases, with 13 bases spanning the gap. Germline V gene lookup returns CDR1 KGHDR and CDR2 SFDVKD. CDR3 sequence: CATQKRQAGELFF. CDR3 DNA sequence: TGTGCCACCCAGAAGAGGCAGGCCGGGGAGCTGTTTTTT.

The genes are TRBV19 and TRBJ2-3; TRBD2 aligns across 7 bases. The CDR3 extends over 15 amino acids. Losses at the gene ends were 5 bases for V and 3 bases for J; bases not matched to a gene: 8. Germline-derived CDR1 and CDR2 are LNHDA and SQIVND (reference sequence). This CDR3 reads CASSSLAANTDTQYF. The CDR3, as DNA: TGTGCCAGTAGTTCCCTAGCGGCTAATACAGATACGCAGTATTTT.

The chain uses TRBV5-1 and TRBJ2-7, with TRBD2 as a possible D gene (5 bases). CDR1 is SGHRS, CDR2 YFSETQ, per germline. The CDR3 totals 13 residues. The ends were cut back, 0 bases at V and 5 bases at J, with 9 bases in the middle. CDR3 sequence: CASSLEGSHEQYF. The CDR3 DNA reads as TGCGCCAGCAGCTTGGAAGGGAGCCACGAGCAGTACTTC.

This chain connects TRBV25-1 to TRBJ2-5, with D hard to call. CDR1 is MGHDK, CDR2 SYGVNS, per germline. The CDR3 runs 16 residues. V lost 1 base and J 7 bases, leaving 19 bases between the germline ends. The CDR3 region is CASSEFLGPALRTQYF. The CDR3, as DNA: TGTGCCAGCAGTGAATTTCTAGGGCCGGCGCTCAGGACCCAGTACTTC.

This sequence joins TRBV24-1 and TRBJ2-1; TRBD2 aligns across 8 bases. CDR3 length equals 15 residues. With 8 bases clipped from V and 2 bases from J, the junction kept 7 bases outside the gene matches. Germline CDR1 reads KGHDR; CDR2 reads SFDVKD. CDR3 nucleotide sequence: TGTGCCACCACCCAAGGGACTAGGGCCTACAATGAGCAGTTCTTC. Translating gives CATTQGTRAYNEQFF.

The chain couples TRBV5-1 to TRBJ1-3; 7 bases map to TRBD1. CDR1 is SGHRS, CDR2 YFSETQ, per germline. The CDR3 has 19 residues. V lost 0 bases and J lost 4; bases outside the gene matches: 16. CDR3 residues: CASSLVPPGQRLTGNTIYF. Here the CDR3 DNA reads TGCGCCAGCAGCTTGGTGCCTCCGGGACAGCGGCTAACAGGAAACACCATATATTTT.

The J gene is TRBJ2-2, the V gene TRBV10-3; 7 nucleotides match TRBD1. The CDR3 loop spans 18 amino acids. V shed 4 bases, J shed 1 base, and the junction held 12 bases outside the gene matches. CDR1 and CDR2 (germline): ENHRY, SYGVKD. As DNA, the CDR3 is TGTGCCATCAGTGCCCGCGGCGAGGGGGCGAAGAACACCGGGGAGCTGTTTTTT. Translating gives CAISARGEGAKNTGELFF.

The rearrangement links TRBV12-3 or TRBV12-4 to TRBJ2-1, with D possibly TRBD2 on 5 matching bases. V was cut by 6 bases and J by 12 bases, with 18 bases left in between. The CDR3 sequence is 13 residues long. CDR3 sequence reads: CASSTPGLRAQFF. As DNA, the CDR3 is TGTGCCAGCAGCACCCCGGGTCTGCGGGCGCAGTTCTTC.

The table lists this clonotype with a few counts. J is TRBJ1-2 and V is TRBV15, with D perhaps matching TRBD1 (6 bases). This CDR3 is built from 18 residues. Trimming took 0 bases from V and 0 from J, leaving 17 bases between them. Germline CDR1 is LNHNV and CDR2 is YYDKDF (reference sequence). For the CDR3, the DNA is TGTGCCACCAGCAGAGATCGTCGGCGGGGGCGGGCTAACTATGGCTACACCTTC. Translation gives CATSRDRRRGRANYGYTF.

The V and J genes are TRBV29-1 and TRBJ1-1; tentatively, D is TRBD1 (5 bases). The V and J ends lost 4 bases and 3 bases respectively, with 15 bases between them. CDR1 SQVTM and CDR2 ANQGSEA come from the germline V gene. The CDR3 spans 14 residues. The CDR3 loop reads CSVGPGFGYTEAFF. CDR3 in DNA: TGCAGCGTTGGGCCAGGGTTCGGGTACACTGAAGCTTTCTTT.

J is TRBJ2-7 and V is TRBV20-1, with D hard to call. CDR1 is DFQATT and CDR2 is SNEGSKA in the germline V gene (reference sequence). V lost 3 bases, J lost 0 bases, and 9 bases lay in between. This CDR3 spans 13 amino acids. CDR3 coding DNA: TGCAGTGCTAGTTCACGCCTCTCCTACGAGCAGTACTTC. Translating it yields CSASSRLSYEQYF.

The chain employs TRBV24-1 and TRBJ2-1, with D unresolved. Germline CDR1 KGHDR, CDR2 SFDVKD. CDR3 size: 16 residues. V was shortened by 2 bases and J by 0 bases, with 10 bases between the two germline ends. Here the CDR3 reads CATSDSGGTSYNEQFF. CDR3 DNA: TGTGCCACCAGTGATTCAGGTGGTACCTCCTACAATGAGCAGTTCTTC.

This clonotype was seen more than once but under ten times. The rearrangement joins TRBV7-3 to TRBJ1-1, with D possibly being TRBD1 (6 bases). Trimming took off 3 bases at V and 3 bases at J, with 8 bases between the two ends. CDR1 and CDR2 from the germline V gene are SGHTA and FQGTGA. The CDR3 is made up of 13 amino acids. This CDR3 reads CASSFYRDTEAFF. As DNA, the CDR3 is TGTGCCAGCAGCTTTTACAGGGACACTGAAGCTTTCTTT. Variable domain in full (rest from reference TRBV7-3 and TRBJ1-1): GAGVSQTPSNKVTEKGKYVELRCDPISGHTALYWYRQSLGQGPEFLIYFQGTGAADDSGLPNDRFFAVRPEGSVSTLKIQRTERGDSAVYLCASSFYRDTEAFFGQGTRLTVV.

This chain joins TRBV7-9 and TRBJ1-1; D call uncertain. Germline assignment: CDR1 SEHNR and CDR2 FQNEAQ (reference sequence). Trimming cost V 5 bases and J 3 bases, with 10 bases left between them. The CDR3 is made up of 13 amino acids. The CDR3 coding sequence is TGTGCCAGCAGCATTAGTATGGACACTGAAGCTTTCTTT. Encoded protein: CASSISMDTEAFF.

This chain links TRBV10-3 with TRBJ1-1, with a tentative D call TRBD1 (5 bases). The CDR3 covers 13 residues. Per germline, CDR1 ENHRY and CDR2 SYGVKD. Trimming took 6 bases from V and 2 from J, leaving 10 bases between them. The CDR3: CAIRSQGNTEAFF. DNA of the CDR3: TGTGCCATCAGATCGCAGGGTAACACTGAAGCTTTCTTT.

The rearrangement uses TRBV12-3 or TRBV12-4 and TRBJ2-3; D could derive from TRBD1 or TRBD2 (5 bases each). Trimming stripped 5 bases from V and 0 bases from J, with 15 bases between. This CDR3 has 16 amino acids. As DNA, the CDR3 is TGTGCCAGCAGTGCGTTGGGGACCTCTAGCACAGATACGCAGTATTTT. Amino acid sequence: CASSALGTSSTDTQYF.

This sequence joins TRBV20-1 and TRBJ1-1; unclear D gene. V shed 3 bases and J shed 10 bases, with 15 bases lying between them. The V gene's germline CDR1 is DFQATT and CDR2 SNEGSKA (reference sequence). The length of the CDR3 is 12 residues. CDR3 protein: CSASRTLGGAFF. The DNA for the CDR3 is TGCAGTGCTAGCCGGACTTTGGGAGGAGCTTTCTTT.